This is a list of T cell receptor beta chains from one sample in a study of CD8 T cells in Susac syndrome. Via MiXCR, TCRdb re-called the immunoSEQ multiplex PCR reads, giving one row per CDR3 protein. The profile shows under 200,000 distinct CDR3 sequences, around 94% of them singletons. Sequenced material: CD4+ T cells from PBMCs. The receptor set was obtained from a human donor in good health. Both conserved end residues are part of each CDR3. Fields, in order: clone size, J gene, D gene, V gene, CDR3 protein, CDR3 DNA. D genes are given only for firm matches. Where a row states a size, it is once, few, many or the class of an expanded clone; other rows omit it.

.	TRBJ2-5	TRBD2	TRBV9	CASSVSGGFQETQYF	TGTGCCAGCAGCGTTAGCGGGGGGTTCCAAGAGACCCAGTACTTC
.	TRBJ2-5	TRBD1	TRBV18	CASSPWGQAGETQYF	TGTGCCAGCTCACCCTGGGGACAGGCGGGGGAGACCCAGTACTTC
.	TRBJ2-1	.	TRBV15	CATSGGTKYNEQFF	TGTGCCACCAGCGGGGGGACAAAGTACAATGAGCAGTTCTTC
.	TRBJ2-4	.	TRBV5-1	CASRLDSGIQYF	TGCGCCAGCAGATTGGACAGCGGCATTCAGTACTTC
.	TRBJ2-7	TRBD2	TRBV9	CASSVSIAGEYYEQYF	TGTGCCAGCAGCGTTTCTATAGCGGGGGAATACTACGAGCAGTACTTC
.	TRBJ1-3	TRBD1	TRBV9	CASSVALGQNSGNTIYF	TGTGCCAGCAGCGTAGCCCTGGGACAGAACTCTGGAAACACCATATATTTT
.	TRBJ1-1	.	TRBV12-3/TRBV12-4	CASSLEGGGTEAFF	TGTGCCAGCAGTTTAGAGGGGGGAGGCACTGAAGCTTTCTTT
.	TRBJ1-5	.	TRBV20-1	CSARAGHTPQHF	TGCAGTGCTAGAGCGGGACACACACCCCAGCATTTT
.	TRBJ1-1	.	TRBV20-1	CSARGLGSLNTEAFF	TGCAGTGCTAGAGGGTTGGGGAGCCTGAACACTGAAGCTTTCTTT
.	TRBJ2-1	TRBD2	TRBV7-9	CASSNPGLDQFF	TGTGCCAGCAGCAACCCGGGACTAGATCAGTTCTTC
once	TRBJ2-3	TRBD2	TRBV2	CASLAGTLTDTQYF	TGTGCCAGTTTAGCGGGGACCCTCACAGATACGCAGTATTTT
.	TRBJ1-3	.	TRBV29-1	CSVEYRTGNTIYF	TGCAGCGTTGAATACAGAACGGGAAACACCATATATTTT
.	TRBJ2-3	TRBD2	TRBV30	CAWRLAGVDTQYF	TGTGCCTGGAGGCTAGCGGGGGTAGATACGCAGTATTTT
.	TRBJ2-7	.	TRBV20-1	CSAGLTSYEQYF	TGCAGTGCTGGGTTAACTTCCTACGAGCAGTACTTC
.	TRBJ2-7	.	TRBV24-1	CATSEGHLYEQYF	TGTGCCACCAGTGAGGGACACCTATACGAGCAGTACTTC
.	TRBJ1-2	TRBD1	TRBV20-1	CSAPLQGAGGYTF	TGCAGTGCTCCCCTGCAGGGGGCTGGAGGCTACACCTTC
.	TRBJ1-5	.	TRBV30	CAWGRKGNQPQHF	TGTGCCTGGGGACGGAAAGGCAATCAGCCCCAGCATTTT
.	TRBJ1-2	TRBD1	TRBV3-1	CASSRNTDRGGYTF	TGTGCCAGCAGCCGAAATACCGACAGGGGCGGCTACACCTTC
.	TRBJ2-1	.	TRBV2	CASSETEGVEQFF	TGTGCCAGCAGTGAAACAGAGGGCGTTGAGCAGTTCTTC
.	TRBJ2-7	.	TRBV20-1	CSADRTVSSYEQYF	TGCAGTGCTGATCGGACAGTGAGCTCCTACGAGCAGTACTTC
.	TRBJ2-1	TRBD1	TRBV4-2	CASSPGTASYNEQFF	TGTGCCAGCAGCCCTGGGACAGCTTCCTACAATGAGCAGTTCTTC
.	TRBJ2-1	TRBD1	TRBV29-1	CSATPGQGDNEQFF	TGCAGCGCAACACCGGGACAGGGGGACAATGAGCAGTTCTTC
once	TRBJ2-7	TRBD2	TRBV20-1	CSARKGRAGVEQYF	TGCAGTGCTAGAAAGGGGAGGGCTGGGGTCGAGCAGTACTTC
.	TRBJ2-1	.	TRBV20-1	CSADRGGLYNEQFF	TGCAGTGCCGACCGGGGAGGACTATACAATGAGCAGTTCTTC
.	TRBJ1-1	.	TRBV19	CASSNGRRNTEAFF	TGTGCCAGTAGTAACGGACGGAGGAACACTGAAGCTTTCTTT
once	TRBJ1-2	TRBD1	TRBV29-1	CSVEENPTGTAYGYTF	TGCAGCGTTGAAGAAAACCCGACAGGGACAGCTTATGGCTACACCTTC
once	TRBJ2-3	.	TRBV5-1	CASSSDGTETDTQYF	TGCGCCAGCAGCTCTGACGGTACCGAAACAGATACGCAGTATTTT
.	TRBJ2-5	.	TRBV6-1	CASSEHGDQETQYF	TGTGCCAGCAGTGAACACGGTGATCAAGAGACCCAGTACTTC
.	TRBJ2-3	.	TRBV9	CASSESRGERTTQYF	TGTGCCAGCAGCGAGTCACGAGGCGAGCGGACCACGCAGTATTTT
.	TRBJ2-7	.	TRBV20-1	CSAPDPPSYEQYF	TGCAGTGCCCCGGATCCACCTTCCTACGAGCAGTACTTC
.	TRBJ1-1	.	TRBV7-3	CASSLRQTNTEAFF	TGTGCCAGCAGCTTAAGACAGACGAACACTGAAGCTTTCTTT
.	TRBJ2-7	TRBD2	TRBV12-3/TRBV12-4	CASTSGAPSYEQYF	TGTGCCAGCACTAGCGGGGCGCCTTCCTACGAGCAGTACTTC
.	TRBJ2-2	TRBD2	TRBV20-1	CSARYTSGGVSGELFF	TGCAGTGCTAGGTATACTAGCGGGGGCGTCTCCGGGGAGCTGTTTTTT
.	TRBJ2-5	.	TRBV9	CASAPGPAGETQYF	TGTGCCTCAGCCCCGGGCCCGGCCGGGGAGACCCAGTACTTC
.	TRBJ2-2	.	TRBV9	CASSPAQRVTAGELFF	TGTGCCAGCAGCCCCGCCCAGCGGGTCACCGCCGGGGAGCTGTTTTTT
.	TRBJ1-5	TRBD1	TRBV6-6	CASSRDSGYSNQPQHF	TGTGCCAGCAGCCGGGACAGCGGCTATAGCAATCAGCCCCAGCATTTT
once	TRBJ1-2	.	TRBV5-6	CASSSGTDYYGYTF	TGTGCCAGCAGCTCCGGGACGGATTACTATGGCTACACCTTC
.	TRBJ2-3	.	TRBV28	CASSLRGRGQYF	TGTGCCAGCAGCCTCAGGGGGAGGGGGCAGTATTTT
.	TRBJ1-2	.	TRBV18	CASSPRGGDGYTF	TGTGCCAGCTCACCACGGGGAGGGGATGGCTACACCTTC
once	TRBJ2-2	.	TRBV2	CASSEAEELFF	TGTGCCAGCAGTGAAGCTGAGGAGCTGTTTTTT
.	TRBJ1-6	.	TRBV5-6	CASSPRDYNSPLHF	TGTGCCAGCAGCCCGAGGGATTATAATTCACCCCTCCACTTT
once	TRBJ2-3	TRBD1	TRBV24-1	CATSDTRQGADTQYF	TGTGCCACCAGTGATACTAGACAGGGCGCAGATACGCAGTATTTT
.	TRBJ2-3	.	TRBV20-1	CSASQGGRGDTQYF	TGCAGTGCTAGCCAGGGGGGGCGGGGAGATACGCAGTATTTT
.	TRBJ2-5	TRBD2	TRBV30	CAWSVGTSGGETQYF	TGTGCCTGGAGTGTGGGGACTAGCGGGGGAGAGACCCAGTACTTC
.	TRBJ1-6	TRBD1	TRBV6-5	CASSDDRVNSPLHF	TGTGCCAGCAGTGACGACAGGGTTAATTCACCCCTCCACTTT
.	TRBJ2-5	TRBD2	TRBV7-8	CASSPRVSSGGYQETQYF	TGTGCCAGCAGCCCTAGAGTGTCTAGCGGGGGGTACCAAGAGACCCAGTACTTC
.	TRBJ1-1	.	TRBV6-2/TRBV6-3	CASSLRPNTEAFF	TGTGCCAGCAGTCTTCGTCCGAACACTGAAGCTTTCTTT
.	TRBJ2-1	.	TRBV9	CASSVDPGLREQFF	TGTGCCAGCAGCGTAGACCCGGGACTCCGGGAGCAGTTCTTC
.	TRBJ1-2	.	TRBV12-3/TRBV12-4	CASSWGAESGYTF	TGTGCCAGCAGTTGGGGAGCCGAAAGTGGCTACACCTTC
.	TRBJ1-1	.	TRBV5-4	CANSLAITGAEAFF	TGTGCCAACAGCTTGGCCATCACGGGCGCTGAAGCTTTCTTT
.	TRBJ1-2	.	TRBV6-5	CASSYSAGQGYTF	TGTGCCAGCAGTTACTCGGCAGGGCAAGGCTACACCTTC
.	TRBJ2-5	TRBD1	TRBV24-1	CATSDPGQGNGETQYF	TGTGCCACCAGTGACCCGGGACAGGGGAATGGGGAGACCCAGTACTTC
.	TRBJ2-1	.	TRBV2	CASSEEGSEQFF	TGTGCCAGCAGTGAAGAAGGGTCTGAGCAGTTCTTC
.	TRBJ2-7	.	TRBV7-9	CASSPGADYEQYF	TGTGCCAGCAGCCCAGGGGCAGACTACGAGCAGTACTTC
.	TRBJ1-2	.	TRBV6-1	CASTEGANYGYTF	TGTGCCAGCACCGAAGGGGCGAACTATGGCTACACCTTC